These 17 T cell receptor beta chains were sequenced from one sample in a study of T cells after yellow fever vaccination. Using its own MiXCR run on the 5' RACE reads, TCRdb lists one record per CDR3 protein. The sample shows 360,000 or so distinct CDR3 sequences, under 14% of them seen only once. Sequencing was performed on PBMCs, taken on the day of the first yellow fever vaccination. All receptors come from a man aged 18-30 years who received the YFV17D yellow fever vaccine.

CDR3 bases: TGTGCCAGCAGGCCTCGGGACAGGGGGACTGAAGCTTTCTTT. Translating it yields CASRPRDRGTEAFF. The rearrangement links TRBV6-2 or TRBV6-3 to TRBJ1-1; 11 bases align to TRBD1. V trimming: 6 bases; J trimming: 5 bases; junction bases outside the gene matches: 5. The CDR3 has 14 residues. Germline V gives CDR1 MNHEY, CDR2 SVGEGT.

The V gene is TRBV12-3 or TRBV12-4, the J gene TRBJ2-1, with D tentatively TRBD1 (6 bases). V lost 5 bases to trimming and J lost 0 bases, with 11 bases between them. This CDR3 has 15 residues. CDR3 amino acids: CASSQQGPSYNEQFF. The CDR3 region has the DNA TGTGCCAGCAGTCAACAGGGCCCCTCCTACAATGAGCAGTTCTTC.

There are a few counts of this clonotype. This sequence joins TRBV9 and TRBJ2-1; 9 bases are a match to TRBD2. Trimming at V came to 0 bases and at J to 8 bases, leaving 6 bases not matched to a gene. CDR1 is SGDLS, CDR2 YYNGEE, per germline. This CDR3 is built from 15 residues. The CDR3 region is CASSVAGLAIDEQFF. For the CDR3, the DNA is TGTGCCAGCAGCGTAGCGGGACTAGCAATCGATGAGCAGTTCTTC.

Remarks on this clonotype: A junction end diverges from the germline sequence, so it may reflect a read error. This rearrangement joins TRBV7-7 to TRBJ1-3; D is possibly TRBD1 (6 bases). Germline CDR1 SSHAT, CDR2 FNYEAQ (reference sequence). This CDR3 has 15 residues. The CDR3 nucleotides read TGTGCTAGCAGCCCCGGGGGCTCGTTAGGAAACACCATATATTTT. Translated, it gives CASSPGGSLGNTIYF.

The chain has TRBV4-1 and TRBJ1-2, with TRBD1 as a possible D gene (5 bases). This CDR3 has 15 amino acids. The germline gives CDR1 MGHRA, CDR2 YSYEKL. Trimming stripped 8 bases from V and 3 bases from J, with 19 bases between. The CDR3 nucleotides are TGCGCCAGCGGTACATCCCGACAGCGATACTATGGCTACACCTTC. This sequence encodes CASGTSRQRYYGYTF.

The chain links TRBV18 to TRBJ2-6, with a weak D call TRBD1 (6 bases). Germline CDR1 reads KGHSH; CDR2 reads LQKENI. The V gene lost 3 bases and the J gene lost 6 bases, with 12 bases spanning the gap. The length of the CDR3 is 15 residues. CDR3 sequence reads: CASSPDRSKANVLTF. DNA of the CDR3: TGTGCCAGCTCACCCGACAGGTCCAAGGCCAACGTCCTGACTTTC.

The chain has TRBV5-7 and TRBJ2-1; D is perhaps TRBD1 (6 bases). TRBV5-7 is filed as an ORF, its function uncertain. This CDR3 has 17 amino acids. V lost 2 bases and J 0 bases, leaving 15 bases between the germline ends. CDR3: CASSFLPGESSYNEQFF. In DNA, the CDR3 is TGTGCCAGCAGCTTCCTCCCAGGGGAAAGCTCCTACAATGAGCAGTTCTTC.

This clonotype was seen a few times. The CDR3 sequence is CASSLRIGGGTDTQYF. The DNA for the CDR3 is TGTGCCAGCAGCCTCAGGATTGGCGGGGGGACAGATACGCAGTATTTT. The chain has TRBV7-2 and TRBJ2-3, with 8 bases that match TRBD2. CDR3 length: 16 residues. CDR1 is SGHTA and CDR2 is FQGNSA in the germline V gene. V lost 5 bases and J lost 3; bases outside the gene matches: 10. The full variable domain, with the rest looked up from reference TRBV7-2 and TRBJ2-3, is GAGVSQSPSNKVTEKGKDVELRCDPISGHTALYWYRQSLGQGLEFLIYFQGNSAPDKSGLPSDRFSAERTGGSVSTLTIQRTQQEDSAVYLCASSLRIGGGTDTQYFGPGTRLTVL.

The chain has TRBV4-3 and TRBJ2-1, with 13 bases lining up with TRBD2. Per the germline V gene, CDR1 is LGHNA and CDR2 is YSLEER. Losses at the gene ends were 1 base for V and 2 bases for J; bases not matched to a gene: 11. The CDR3 has 20 amino acids. The CDR3 is CASSQAGTSGIPFTYNEQFF. The CDR3 nucleotides read TGCGCCAGCAGCCAAGCCGGGACTAGCGGGATTCCCTTCACCTACAATGAGCAGTTCTTC.

This clonotype was seen repeatedly, ten times or more. The rearrangement joins TRBV4-3 to TRBJ2-5, with D uncertain. The germline CDR1 and CDR2 sequences are LGHNA and YSLEER. The V end lost 1 base, the J end lost 5 bases, and 14 bases lay between the germline ends. This CDR3 has 15 amino acids. CDR3 sequence: CASSQGSGVLETQYF. The CDR3 region has the DNA TGCGCCAGCAGCCAAGGCTCCGGTGTGCTTGAGACCCAGTACTTC.

V is TRBV3-1 and J is TRBJ2-7, with unresolved D. The V end lost 0 bases, the J end lost 0 bases, and 6 bases lay between the germline ends. CDR1 is LGHDT and CDR2 is YNNKEL in the germline V gene (reference sequence). This CDR3 is built from 14 residues. The chain's CDR3 is CASSQEDSSYEQYF. CDR3 nucleotide sequence: TGTGCCAGCAGCCAAGAGGATAGCTCCTACGAGCAGTACTTC.

This clonotype was picked up a small number of times. V is TRBV7-9 and J is TRBJ2-3; 8 nucleotides match TRBD2. The length of the CDR3 is 15 residues. The V and J ends lost 2 bases and 3 bases, in that order; junction bases with no gene match: 4. Germline CDR1 SEHNR, CDR2 FQNEAQ (reference sequence). CDR3: CASSLTGGVTDTQYF. CDR3 DNA: TGTGCCAGCAGCTTAACCGGGGGGGTTACAGATACGCAGTATTTT.

This clonotype turned up a few times. The chain is built from TRBV7-2 and TRBJ1-2; D is ambiguous. From germline, CDR1 is SGHTA and CDR2 FQGNSA. Trimming removed 5 bases from V and 4 bases from J, with 5 bases in between. The CDR3 has 11 amino acids. CDR3 sequence (DNA): TGTGCCAGCAGCCCCTCCTATGGCTACACCTTC. Its protein product is CASSPSYGYTF.

The gene calls are TRBV4-3 and TRBJ1-5, with D hard to call. Trimming took 4 bases from V and 4 from J, leaving 14 bases between them. The CDR3 extends over 15 amino acids. In germline, CDR1 is LGHNA, CDR2 YSLEER. The CDR3 spells CASSPMVSTNQPQHF. CDR3 nucleotides: TGCGCCAGCAGCCCGATGGTCTCTACGAATCAGCCCCAGCATTTT.

The rearrangement uses TRBV10-3 and TRBJ2-7, with 7 bases lining up with TRBD1. The V gene end was trimmed by 4 bases and the J gene end by 7 bases; junction bases not matched to a gene: 16. The germline V gene has CDR1 ENHRY and CDR2 SYGVKD. The CDR3 loop spans 16 amino acids. The CDR3 DNA sequence: TGTGCCATCAGTGCCCCGGACAGGACTCTACGAGTAGAGCAGTACTTC. This codes for CAISAPDRTLRVEQYF.

The sample holds a few counts of this clonotype. This rearrangement joins TRBV5-4 to TRBJ2-3; TRBD2 is a possible D gene (5 bases). V lost 3 bases, J lost 2 bases, and 16 bases lay in between. CDR3 length: 16 amino acids. Germline V gives CDR1 SGHNT, CDR2 YYREEE (reference sequence). The CDR3 sequence is CASSSGSVRNTDTQYF. The CDR3 DNA follows: TGTGCCAGCAGCTCGGGGTCCGTCCGAAACACAGATACGCAGTATTTT.

The chain joins TRBV5-4 to TRBJ2-7, with TRBD2 as a possible D gene (6 bases). Germline CDR1 reads SGHNT; CDR2 reads YYREEE (reference sequence). This CDR3 is built from 15 residues. The germline V and J ends were trimmed by 4 bases and 0 bases, with 14 bases remaining between them. Here the CDR3 reads CASSPRGGHSYEQYF. The CDR3 DNA reads TGTGCCAGCAGCCCGCGAGGAGGGCACTCCTACGAGCAGTACTTC.